These 14 T cell receptor beta chains were sequenced from one sample in a study of T cells after yellow fever vaccination. TCRdb re-called the 5' RACE reads through MiXCR, storing one row per CDR3 protein. Of 300,000 to 450,000 distinct CDR3 sequences detected, about 8.3% appear once; the ten largest clones hold around 17%. The specimen was PBMCs, collected 45 days after the first yellow fever vaccination. The receptors shown here come from a man aged 18 to 29 who received the YFV17D yellow fever vaccine.

The chain is built from TRBV19 and TRBJ2-7, with D unresolved. With 1 base removed from V and 0 bases from J, the gap between germline ends came to 13 bases. Germline CDR1 reads LNHDA; CDR2 reads SQIVND (reference sequence). The CDR3 contains 16 residues. CDR3 DNA: TGTGCCAGTAGTATAGGGGGTCAGATAGCCTCCTACGAGCAGTACTTC. This codes for CASSIGGQIASYEQYF.

The chain recombines TRBV29-1 with TRBJ2-7, with TRBD2 identical over 7 bases. The CDR3 is 13 residues long. Germline V gene lookup returns CDR1 SQVTM and CDR2 ANQGSEA. J was trimmed by 7 bases and V by 7 bases; bases with no gene match: 13. The CDR3 nucleotides read TGCAGCGCGAAACAAGGAAGGGGAGGGGAGCAGTACTTC. Encoded protein: CSAKQGRGGEQYF.

Only a few counts were recorded for this clonotype. The chain links TRBV6-5 to TRBJ2-2; D gene ambiguous. Per the germline V gene, CDR1 is MNHEY and CDR2 is SVGAGI. There are 14 residues in the CDR3. V shed 1 base and J shed 7 bases, with 10 bases lying between them. CDR3 bases: TGTGCCAGCAGTTACTTACAGCGAGGCGGGGAGCTGTTTTTT. Translation gives CASSYLQRGGELFF.

This clonotype was counted at least ten times. The chain is built from TRBV7-2 and TRBJ2-3; the D is unclear. V was pared by 3 bases and J by 4 bases, with 8 bases between. Germline values: CDR1 SGHTA, CDR2 FQGNSA. The CDR3 covers 13 residues. The CDR3 loop is CASSFGPPDTQYF. For the CDR3, the DNA is TGTGCCAGCAGCTTCGGACCTCCAGATACGCAGTATTTT. Together with reference TRBV7-2 and TRBJ2-3, the CDR3 gives the full variable domain: GAGVSQSPSNKVTEKGKDVELRCDPISGHTALYWYRQSLGQGLEFLIYFQGNSAPDKSGLPSDRFSAERTGGSVSTLTIQRTQQEDSAVYLCASSFGPPDTQYFGPGTRLTVL.

This clonotype appeared a few times. The chain employs TRBV7-2 and TRBJ2-5; D may be TRBD2 (7 bases). CDR3 size: 13 residues. Germline loops: CDR1 SGHTA, CDR2 FQGNSA. V was clipped by 9 bases and J by 5 bases, with 16 bases between them. The CDR3 DNA sequence: TGTGCCAGTTCCGGGGGGCCCACCGAGACCCAGTACTTC. This translates into CASSGGPTETQYF.

The chain has TRBV5-8 and TRBJ2-3; 7 bases fit TRBD2. CDR1 is SGHTS and CDR2 is YDEGEE in the germline V gene. The J segment lost 4 bases and the V segment lost 5 bases, leaving 7 bases of the junction unmatched. CDR3 length: 14 amino acids. The CDR3, as DNA: TGTGCCAGCAGTCTGGCGGGGGTTCCAGATACGCAGTATTTT. Protein: CASSLAGVPDTQYF.

V is TRBV20-1 and J is TRBJ2-3; 9 positions agree with TRBD1. The germline V gene has CDR1 DFQATT and CDR2 SNEGSKA (reference sequence). The J segment lost 1 base and the V segment lost 4 bases, leaving 18 bases of the junction unmatched. The CDR3 contains 19 residues. The CDR3, as DNA: TGCAGTGCTAAAGGGACAGGGCTGATTGCGGGCGGTGGCACAGATACGCAGTATTTT. As protein: CSAKGTGLIAGGGTDTQYF.

The rearrangement links TRBV12-3 or TRBV12-4 to TRBJ2-2; 9 bases agree with TRBD1. The CDR3 runs 14 residues. V shed 5 bases, J shed 4 bases, and the junction held 2 bases outside the gene matches. The CDR3 bases are TGTGCCAGCAGTGGGACAGGGAGCACCGGGGAGCTGTTTTTT. Protein: CASSGTGSTGELFF.

V and J are TRBV6-1 and TRBJ2-1, with a weak D call TRBD2 (6 bases). The germline CDR1 and CDR2 sequences are MNHNS and SASEGT. Trimming cost V 4 bases and J 1 base, with 11 bases left between them. The length of the CDR3 is 15 residues. CDR3 coding DNA: TGTGCCAGCAGTGGAGGGACTTCATCCTACAATGAGCAGTTCTTC. It yields the protein CASSGGTSSYNEQFF.

The rearrangement links TRBV28 to TRBJ1-1; D is possibly TRBD1 (6 bases). There are 15 residues in the CDR3. The ends were cut back, 4 bases at V and 0 bases at J, with 12 bases in the middle. Per germline, CDR1 MDHEN and CDR2 SYDVKM. The CDR3 DNA reads as TGTGCCAGCAGTTCCCCGGGACACCTGAACACTGAAGCTTTCTTT. It encodes CASSSPGHLNTEAFF.

This clonotype was counted a few times. This rearrangement joins TRBV5-4 to TRBJ2-2; D may be TRBD2 (6 bases). The CDR3 loop spans 17 amino acids. The V end was cut by 1 base, the J end by 3 bases, with 16 bases between. Germline V lookup: CDR1 SGHNT, CDR2 YYREEE (reference sequence). The CDR3 nucleotides are TGTGCCAGCAGCTTGTCCTCGACTAGAGCCGACACCGGGGAGCTGTTTTTT. This codes for CASSLSSTRADTGELFF.

This clonotype was observed a handful of times. The CDR3, as DNA: TGCAGTGCTAGACCCTTTACAGCATATAATTCACCCCTCCACTTT. This translates into CSARPFTAYNSPLHF. This rearrangement joins TRBV20-1 to TRBJ1-6; no definite D call. Germline CDR1 reads DFQATT; CDR2 reads SNEGSKA (reference sequence). This CDR3 is built from 15 residues. Trimming removed 2 bases from V and 4 bases from J, with 12 bases in between.

This clonotype was counted ten times or more. The V gene is TRBV6-5, the J gene TRBJ2-3; perhaps TRBD2 as D (5 bases). This CDR3 is built from 14 residues. Germline V CDR1 and CDR2: MNHEY, SVGAGI. V gave up 2 bases and J gave up 6 bases, with 12 bases separating them. Written as DNA, the CDR3 is TGTGCCAGCAGTTACCAGGACTCTTCCGATACGCAGTATTTT. Its translation: CASSYQDSSDTQYF.

This clonotype was seen only a few times. This chain connects TRBV5-1 to TRBJ2-1; 15 bases are shared with TRBD2. V gave up 4 bases and J gave up 6 bases; unmatched junction bases: 8. Germline CDR1 SGHRS, CDR2 YFSETQ. The CDR3 is 17 residues long. The CDR3 here is CASSRRTSGGAPNEQFF. The DNA for the CDR3 is TGCGCCAGCAGCAGAAGGACTAGCGGGGGGGCCCCCAATGAGCAGTTCTTC.